Sequencing of this T cell receptor beta chain was carried out in a study of control samples from healthy donors and cancer patients. The V gene's germline CDR1 is SGHDT and CDR2 YYEEEE. V lost 2 bases and J lost 7; bases outside the gene matches: 6. The CDR3 has 15 amino acids. Using immunoSEQ multiplex PCR, the repertoire was profiled, and TCRdb retains in-frame clones only, with some absent. The sample yields 140,000 or so clones, approximately 88% seen once. The J gene is TRBJ1-5, the V gene TRBV5-6; 10 bases align to TRBD1. What was sequenced was blood. The TCR sequence derives from a young man in good health. The CDR3 is CASSFRDRGYQPQHF. CDR3 nucleotides: TGTGCCAGCAGCTTCCGGGACAGGGGATACCAGCCCCAGCATTTT.